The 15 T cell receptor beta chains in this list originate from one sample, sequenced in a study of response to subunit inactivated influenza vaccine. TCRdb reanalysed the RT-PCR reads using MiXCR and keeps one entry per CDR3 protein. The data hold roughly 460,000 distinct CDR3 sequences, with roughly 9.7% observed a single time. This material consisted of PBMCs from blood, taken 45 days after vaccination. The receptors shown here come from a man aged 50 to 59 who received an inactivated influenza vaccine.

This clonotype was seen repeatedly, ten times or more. This CDR3 is CAITSRADPSSGNTIYF. The CDR3 DNA sequence: TGTGCCATCACTTCGAGGGCAGACCCGAGCTCTGGAAACACCATATATTTT. This chain connects TRBV10-3 to TRBJ1-3, with unresolved D. The CDR3 is 17 residues long. V was cut by 7 bases and J by 0 bases, with 19 bases left in between. Germline assignment: CDR1 ENHRY and CDR2 SYGVKD.

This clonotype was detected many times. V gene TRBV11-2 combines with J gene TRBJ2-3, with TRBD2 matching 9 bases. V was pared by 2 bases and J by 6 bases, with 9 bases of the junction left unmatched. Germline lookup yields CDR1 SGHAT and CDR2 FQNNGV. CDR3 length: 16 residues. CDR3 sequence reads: CASSLRLAEEGDTQYF. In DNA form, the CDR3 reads TGTGCCAGCAGCTTAAGACTAGCGGAAGAAGGGGATACGCAGTATTTT.

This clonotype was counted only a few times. CDR3 in amino acids: CASSLGGREGTQYF. The CDR3, as DNA: TGCGCCAGCAGCTTGGGGGGACGCGAAGGGACCCAGTACTTC. The chain links TRBV5-1 to TRBJ2-5; either TRBD1 or TRBD2 may supply D (5 bases each). The germline gives CDR1 SGHRS, CDR2 YFSETQ. Trimming took 0 bases from V and 7 from J, leaving 13 bases between them. The CDR3 loop spans 14 amino acids. Variable domain in full (rest from reference TRBV5-1 and TRBJ2-5): KAGVTQTPRYLIKTRGQQVTLSCSPISGHRSVSWYQQTPGQGLQFLFEYFSETQRNKGNFPGRFSGRQFSNSRSEMNVSTLELGDSALYLCASSLGGREGTQYFGPGTRLLVL.

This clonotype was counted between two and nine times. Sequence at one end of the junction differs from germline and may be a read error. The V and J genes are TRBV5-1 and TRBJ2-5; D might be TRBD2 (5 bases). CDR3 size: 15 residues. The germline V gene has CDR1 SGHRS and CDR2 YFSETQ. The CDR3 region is CVSSGSVNSVETQYF. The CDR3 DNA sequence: TGCGTCAGCAGCGGTTCGGTAAATTCGGTGGAGACCCAGTACTTC.

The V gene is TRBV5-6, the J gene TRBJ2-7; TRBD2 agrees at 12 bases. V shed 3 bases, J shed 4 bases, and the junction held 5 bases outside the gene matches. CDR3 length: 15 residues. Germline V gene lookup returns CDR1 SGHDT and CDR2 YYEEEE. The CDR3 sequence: CASSYGLAGMYEQYF. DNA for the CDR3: TGTGCCAGCAGCTATGGACTAGCGGGGATGTACGAGCAGTACTTC.

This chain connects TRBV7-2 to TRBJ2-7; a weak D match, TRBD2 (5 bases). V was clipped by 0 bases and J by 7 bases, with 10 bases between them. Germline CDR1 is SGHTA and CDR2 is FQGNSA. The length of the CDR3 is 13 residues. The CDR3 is CASSLAIVAEQYF. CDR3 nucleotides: TGTGCCAGCAGCTTAGCGATCGTAGCGGAGCAGTACTTC.

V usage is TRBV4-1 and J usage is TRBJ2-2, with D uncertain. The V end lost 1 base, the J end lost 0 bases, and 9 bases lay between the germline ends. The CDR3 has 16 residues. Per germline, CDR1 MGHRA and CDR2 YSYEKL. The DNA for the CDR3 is TGCGCCAGCAGCCAAGTCTGGCCTTCGAACACCGGGGAGCTGTTTTTT. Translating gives CASSQVWPSNTGELFF.

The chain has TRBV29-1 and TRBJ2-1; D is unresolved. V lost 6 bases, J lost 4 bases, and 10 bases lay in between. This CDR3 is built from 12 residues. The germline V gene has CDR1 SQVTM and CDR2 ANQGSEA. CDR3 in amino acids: CSVPRSYNEQFF. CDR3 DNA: TGCAGCGTCCCAAGGAGTTACAATGAGCAGTTCTTC.

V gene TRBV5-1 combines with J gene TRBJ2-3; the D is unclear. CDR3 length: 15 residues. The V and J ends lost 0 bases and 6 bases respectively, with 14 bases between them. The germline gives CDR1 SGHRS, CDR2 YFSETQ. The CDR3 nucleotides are TGCGCCAGCAGCTTGGGGTCCTCGGTCTGGGATACGCAGTATTTT. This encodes CASSLGSSVWDTQYF.

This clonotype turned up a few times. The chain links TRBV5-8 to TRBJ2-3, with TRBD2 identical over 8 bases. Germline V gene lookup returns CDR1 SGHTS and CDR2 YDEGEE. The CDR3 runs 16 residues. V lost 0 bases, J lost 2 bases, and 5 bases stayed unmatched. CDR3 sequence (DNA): TGTGCCAGCAGCTTGGCCCAGCGGGGGTACACAGATACGCAGTATTTT. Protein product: CASSLAQRGYTDTQYF.

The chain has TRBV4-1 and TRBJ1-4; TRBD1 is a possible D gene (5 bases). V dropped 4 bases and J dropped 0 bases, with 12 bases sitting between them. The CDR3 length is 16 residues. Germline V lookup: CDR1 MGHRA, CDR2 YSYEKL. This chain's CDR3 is CASSRVGTSTNEKLFF. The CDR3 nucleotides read TGCGCCAGCAGCCGGGTGGGGACGTCAACTAATGAAAAACTGTTTTTT.

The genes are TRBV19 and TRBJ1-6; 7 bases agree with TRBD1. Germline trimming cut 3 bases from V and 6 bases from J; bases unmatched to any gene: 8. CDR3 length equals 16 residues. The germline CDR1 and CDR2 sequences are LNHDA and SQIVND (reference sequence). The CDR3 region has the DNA TGTGCCAGTAGTATTGGGGACAGTAACATTAATTCACCCCTCCACTTT. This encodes CASSIGDSNINSPLHF.

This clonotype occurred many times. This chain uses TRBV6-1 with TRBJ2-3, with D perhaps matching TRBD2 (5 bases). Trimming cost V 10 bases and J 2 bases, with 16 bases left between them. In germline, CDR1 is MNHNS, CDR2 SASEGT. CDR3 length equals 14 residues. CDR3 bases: TGTGCCATCTGTCCAACGGGGATCACAGATACGCAGTATTTT. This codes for CAICPTGITDTQYF.

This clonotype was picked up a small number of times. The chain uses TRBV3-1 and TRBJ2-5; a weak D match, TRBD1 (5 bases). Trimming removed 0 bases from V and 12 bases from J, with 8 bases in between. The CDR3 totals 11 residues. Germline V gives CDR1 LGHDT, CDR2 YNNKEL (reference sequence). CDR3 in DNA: TGTGCCAGCAGCCAAGAGGGGCGTGAGTACTTC. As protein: CASSQEGREYF.

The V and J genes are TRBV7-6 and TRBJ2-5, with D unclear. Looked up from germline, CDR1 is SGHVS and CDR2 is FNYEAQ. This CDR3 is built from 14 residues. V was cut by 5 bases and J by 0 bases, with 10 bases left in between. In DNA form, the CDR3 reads TGTGCCAGCAGCCGAGGTCGCTACCAAGAGACCCAGTACTTC. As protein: CASSRGRYQETQYF.